This TCR beta chain is from a study of shared clonotypes between healthy human individuals. As concerns this clone: Antigen specificity is unknown.

A deep-level run was used for the assay. Sorted-subset replicate PCRs used about 200 ng DNA, around 31,000 T cell genomes. Produced via immunoSEQ multiplex PCR; TCRdb's table is partial and in-frame only. The table has some 2.1 million clones, 90% to 95% seen once. Whole-study results and caveats: Larger richness was generally estimated for naive than memory subsets.

The clonotype comes from a man aged 18 to 29 in good health. Sequencing used naive CD4+ T cells sorted from blood. Subset: CD45RA+ positively selected.

The CDR3 DNA is TGTGCCAGCAGTGCCGGGATCCTATCCTACGAGCAGTACTTC. Residues: CASSAGILSYEQYF. The chain links TRBV6-1 to TRBJ2-7, with D perhaps matching TRBD2 (5 bases). V was trimmed by 4 bases and J by 1 base, leaving 11 bases between them. The germline gives CDR1 MNHNS, CDR2 SASEGT. CDR3 length: 14 residues.